The 5 T cell receptor beta chains presented below share a single source sample, sequenced in a study of cytomegalovirus exposure and HLA in healthy donors. PCR primers comprised 60 Vbeta and 13 Jbeta primers. TCRdb's table, derived via immunoSEQ multiplex PCR, lists solely in-frame clones and lacks some. This sample yields over 100,000 clones, of which less than 65% are seen a single time; less than 12% belongs to the top ten. The material sequenced was PBMCs. The receptors come from a man between 35 and 55 years old in good health and CMV-seropositive.

The rearrangement joins TRBV9 to TRBJ2-4; no reliable D call. CDR1 and CDR2 (germline): SGDLS, YYNGEE. This CDR3 is built from 10 residues. V was trimmed by 7 bases and J by 5 bases, leaving 4 bases between them. CDR3 protein: CASGENIQYF. DNA of the CDR3: TGTGCCAGCGGAGAAAACATTCAGTACTTC.

V usage is TRBV4-3 and J usage is TRBJ2-3; D perhaps matches TRBD2 (5 bases). In germline, CDR1 is LGHNA, CDR2 YSLEER. V was trimmed by 0 bases and J by 5 bases, leaving 12 bases between them. This CDR3 has 15 residues. In DNA form, the CDR3 reads TGCGCCAGCAGCCAAGATTCGGGGATCATAGATACGCAGTATTTT. This codes for CASSQDSGIIDTQYF.

The chain carries TRBV11-2 and TRBJ2-7; 13 bases line up with TRBD2. The V gene end was trimmed by 4 bases and the J gene end by 6 bases; junction bases not matched to a gene: 15. This CDR3 is 18 amino acids long. In germline, CDR1 is SGHAT, CDR2 FQNNGV. CDR3 in DNA: TGTGCCAGCAGCTCTCCGGGACTAGCGGGATCGGCTCAGTCCGAGCAGTACTTC. It yields the protein CASSSPGLAGSAQSEQYF. The full variable domain, completed using reference TRBV11-2 and TRBJ2-7, is EAGVAQSPRYKIIEKRQSVAFWCNPISGHATLYWYQQILGQGPKLLIQFQNNGVVDDSQLPKDRFSAERLKGVDSTLKIQPAKLEDSAVYLCASSSPGLAGSAQSEQYFGPGTRLTVT.

The gene calls are TRBV11-2 and TRBJ2-2; TRBD2 aligns across 8 bases. The junction had 6 bases not matched to a gene; V was cut back by 5 bases and J by 1 base. Per the germline V gene, CDR1 is SGHAT and CDR2 is FQNNGV. This CDR3 has 16 residues. The CDR3 nucleotides read TGTGCCAGCAGCCACCCGACTAGCGAGAACACCGGGGAGCTGTTTTTT. Protein product: CASSHPTSENTGELFF.

This chain links TRBV7-2 with TRBJ2-3; TRBD2 aligns across 12 bases. CDR3 length: 15 amino acids. The trim removed 5 bases at V and 4 bases at J, leaving 4 bases unmatched. From germline, CDR1 is SGHTA and CDR2 FQGNSA. CDR3 residues: CASSPGLAGPDTQYF. The CDR3, as DNA: TGTGCCAGCAGCCCCGGACTAGCGGGACCAGATACGCAGTATTTT.